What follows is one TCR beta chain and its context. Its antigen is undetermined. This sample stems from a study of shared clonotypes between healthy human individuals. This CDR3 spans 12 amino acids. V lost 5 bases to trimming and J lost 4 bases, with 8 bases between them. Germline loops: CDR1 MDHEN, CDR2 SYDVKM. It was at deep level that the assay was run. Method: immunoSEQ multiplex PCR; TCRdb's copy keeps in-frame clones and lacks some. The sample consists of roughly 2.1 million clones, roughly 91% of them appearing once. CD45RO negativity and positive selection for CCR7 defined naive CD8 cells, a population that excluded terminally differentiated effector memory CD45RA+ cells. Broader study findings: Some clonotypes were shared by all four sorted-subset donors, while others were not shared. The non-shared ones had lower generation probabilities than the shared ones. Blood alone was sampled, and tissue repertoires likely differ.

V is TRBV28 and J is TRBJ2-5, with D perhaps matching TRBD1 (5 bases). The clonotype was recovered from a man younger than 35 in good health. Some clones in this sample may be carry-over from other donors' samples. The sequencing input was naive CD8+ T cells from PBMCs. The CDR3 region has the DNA TGTGCCAGCAGTACCCAGGGAGAGACCCAGTACTTC. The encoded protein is CASSTQGETQYF.